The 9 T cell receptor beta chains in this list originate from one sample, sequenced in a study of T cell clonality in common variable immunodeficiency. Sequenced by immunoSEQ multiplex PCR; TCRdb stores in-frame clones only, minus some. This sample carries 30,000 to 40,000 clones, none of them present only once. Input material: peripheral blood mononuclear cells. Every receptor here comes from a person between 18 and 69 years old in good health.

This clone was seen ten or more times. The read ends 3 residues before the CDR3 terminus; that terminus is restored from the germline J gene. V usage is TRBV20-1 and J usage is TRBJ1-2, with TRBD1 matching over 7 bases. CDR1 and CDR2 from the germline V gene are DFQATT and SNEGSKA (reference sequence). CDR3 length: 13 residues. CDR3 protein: CSASRQGGKSYTF. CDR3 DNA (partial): TGCAGTGCTAGTAGGCAGGGGGGAAAAAGC.

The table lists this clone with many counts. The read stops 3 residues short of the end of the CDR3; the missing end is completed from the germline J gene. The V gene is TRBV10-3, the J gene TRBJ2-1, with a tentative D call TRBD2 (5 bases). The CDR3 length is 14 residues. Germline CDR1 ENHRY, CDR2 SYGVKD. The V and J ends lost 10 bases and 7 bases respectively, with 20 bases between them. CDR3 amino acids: CATAVRAGTNEQFF. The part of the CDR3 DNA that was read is TGTGCCACTGCTGTTCGGGCGGGTACAAATGAG.

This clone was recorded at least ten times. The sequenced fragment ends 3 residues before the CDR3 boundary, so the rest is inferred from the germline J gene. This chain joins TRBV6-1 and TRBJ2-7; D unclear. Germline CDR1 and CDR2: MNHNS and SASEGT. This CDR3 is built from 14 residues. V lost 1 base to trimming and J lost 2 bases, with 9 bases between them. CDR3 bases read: TGTGCCAGCAGTGAAGGGCATATACCCTACGAG. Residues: CASSEGHIPYE. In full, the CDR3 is CASSEGHIPYEQYF.

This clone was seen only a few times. The CDR3 bases that were read are TGTGCCAGCTCACCCGCACAGGGGCAGCCCTACGAC. It is translated as CASSPAQGQPYD. The whole CDR3 protein is CASSPAQGQPYDYTF. The chain combines TRBV18 with TRBJ1-2; 7 nucleotides match TRBD1. The read ends 3 residues before the CDR3 terminus; that terminus is restored from the germline J gene. CDR1 KGHSH and CDR2 LQKENI come from the germline V gene. This CDR3 comprises 15 residues.

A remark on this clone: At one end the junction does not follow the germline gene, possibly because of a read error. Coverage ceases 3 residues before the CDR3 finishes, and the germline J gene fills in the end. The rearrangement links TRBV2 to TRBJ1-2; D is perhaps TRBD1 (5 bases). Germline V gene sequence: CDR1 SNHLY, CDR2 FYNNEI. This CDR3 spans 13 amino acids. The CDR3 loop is CAGRVSLSYEYTF. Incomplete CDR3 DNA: TGTGCCGGCAGGGTATCACTCTCCTACGAA.

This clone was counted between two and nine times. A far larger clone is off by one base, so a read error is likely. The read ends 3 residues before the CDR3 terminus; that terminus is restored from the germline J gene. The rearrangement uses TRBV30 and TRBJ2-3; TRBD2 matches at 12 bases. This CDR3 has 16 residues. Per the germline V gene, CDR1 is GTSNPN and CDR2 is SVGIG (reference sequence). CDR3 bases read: TGTGCCTCGAGTGCCGGACTAGCGGGGAACACAGATACG. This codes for CASSAGLAGNTDT. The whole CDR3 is CASSAGLAGNTDTQYF.

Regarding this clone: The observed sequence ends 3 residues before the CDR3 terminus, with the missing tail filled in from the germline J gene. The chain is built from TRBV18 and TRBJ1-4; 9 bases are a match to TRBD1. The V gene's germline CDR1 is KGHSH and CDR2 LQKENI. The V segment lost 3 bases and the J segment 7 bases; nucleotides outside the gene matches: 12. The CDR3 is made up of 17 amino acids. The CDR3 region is CASSPKLLGQGGEKLFF. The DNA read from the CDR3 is TGTGCCAGCTCACCCAAACTCCTGGGACAGGGTGGTGAAAAA.

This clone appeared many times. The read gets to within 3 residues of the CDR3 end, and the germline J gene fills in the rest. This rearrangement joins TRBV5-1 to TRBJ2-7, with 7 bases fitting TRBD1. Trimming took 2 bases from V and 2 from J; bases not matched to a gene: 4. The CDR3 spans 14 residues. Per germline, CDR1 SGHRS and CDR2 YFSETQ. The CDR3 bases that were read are TGCGCCAGCAGCTTCCGGGACAGAACCTACGAG. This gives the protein CASSFRDRTYE. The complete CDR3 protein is CASSFRDRTYEQYF. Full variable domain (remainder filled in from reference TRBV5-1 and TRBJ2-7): KAGVTQTPRYLIKTRGQQVTLSCSPISGHRSVSWYQQTPGQGLQFLFEYFSETQRNKGNFPGRFSGRQFSNSRSEMNVSTLELGDSALYLCASSFRDRTYEQYFGPGTRLTVT.

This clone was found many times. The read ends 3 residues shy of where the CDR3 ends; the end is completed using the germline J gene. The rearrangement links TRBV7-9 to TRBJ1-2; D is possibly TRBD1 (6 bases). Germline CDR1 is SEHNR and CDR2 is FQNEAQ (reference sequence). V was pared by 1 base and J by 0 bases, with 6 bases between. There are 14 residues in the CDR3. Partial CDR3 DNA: TGTGCCAGCAGCTTAGGACAGGCTAACTATGGC. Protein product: CASSLGQANYG. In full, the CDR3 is CASSLGQANYGYTF. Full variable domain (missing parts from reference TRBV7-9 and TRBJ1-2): DTGVSQNPRHKITKRGQNVTFRCDPISEHNRLYWYRQTLGQGPEFLTYFQNEAQLEKSRLLSDRFSAERPKGSFSTLEIQRTEQGDSAMYLCASSLGQANYGYTFGSGTRLTVV.